These T cell receptor delta chains were read from a single sample in a study of gamma-delta chains in newborns, infants, children. TCRdb reran clone calling via CATT on the reads. The sample shows roughly 7,900 delta-chain clones, approximately 3.6% of them seen only once. The sequenced sample consisted of blood. Every receptor here comes from a child who was a newborn, infant or young child, either healthy, febrile or measles-vaccinated (not recorded which). Both conserved end residues are trimmed from each CDR3. The listing skips clone size in some rows; elsewhere it reads once, few, many or a size class.

TRDV2,few,ACDFTGGPSSWDTRQMF
TRDV2,few,ACDTVGDTRDTRQMF
TRDV2,NA,ACDTAEYWGINLTAQLF
TRDV2,few,ARDTVGLGDTTWDARQTF
TRDV2,medium-sized,ACDTAGGRSWDTRQMF
TRDV2,few,ACDSVLGDTYTDKLI
TRDV2,few,ACDTGGLSWDTRQMF
TRDV2,NA,ACDILGDRRYTDKLI
TRDV2,NA,ACDAIHSGGYRAQLF
TRDV2,medium-sized,ACDVLGDTKSSWDTRQMF
TRDV2,medium-sized,ACDLTGGTWDTRQMF
TRDV2,NA,ACHWGKLPFSSWDTRQVF
TRDV2,many,ACGTPGGYWDTRQMF
TRDV2,medium-sized,ACDPLLGDPSSWDTRQMF
TRDV2,medium-sized,ACDPLLGDTRSWDTRQMF
TRDV2,large,ACDPVGWDTRQMF
TRDV2,NA,ACDTPVYWGIRSWDTRQMF
TRDV2,NA,ACDTVVLGDTRTLTAQLF
TRDV2,few,ACDTLVLGDTLNWDTRQMF
TRDV2,NA,ACDTGDSHSWDTRQMF
TRDV2,few,ACDTLPSSWDTRQMF
TRDV2,few,ACDTWGLSSWGTRQMF
TRDV2,NA,ACDTVGWGISSRDTRQMF
TRDV2,few,ACDNLTYWGTKSWDTRQMF
TRDV2,medium-sized,ACDPLGDSSWDTRQMF
TRDV2,NA,ACDILGDRPWDTRQMF
TRDV1,NA,ALGLDTPNPYTDKLI
TRDV2,few,ACDSWGMVGSWDTRQMF
TRDV2,medium-sized,ACDTWGIKSDKLI